This T cell receptor (beta chain) is from a study of radiotherapy plus CTLA-4 blockade in lung cancer. Turning to the study itself: Objective responses occurred in 15% to 20% of patients; around 30% had disease control. Study-level points and caveats: Blood-borne expansion of tumor-derived TCR clones followed radiotherapy plus ipilimumab. It was early blood T cell clone dynamics, with interferon-beta, that reportedly best predicted response.

Method: immunoSEQ multiplex PCR; TCRdb's copy keeps in-frame clones and lacks some. This table has fewer than 65,000 clones, 82% appearing once. As for this clone: Its specificity is not known.

Germline V gene lookup returns CDR1 SGHKS and CDR2 YYEKEE (reference sequence). The CDR3 sequence is 17 residues long. V was clipped by 6 bases and J by 0 bases; unmatched bases: 15. Focal radiation was given together with CTLA-4 blockade (ipilimumab) to patients with chemo-refractory metastatic non-small-cell lung cancer. The chain couples TRBV5-5 to TRBJ2-7, with TRBD1 identical over 7 bases. The sample consisted of peripheral blood, taken from a patient treated with radiotherapy plus ipilimumab. This clonotype originated in a human donor with non-small cell lung cancer whose response to radiotherapy plus ipilimumab could not be evaluated. The CDR3 spells CASTEKSRGRDSYEQYF. The CDR3 coding sequence is TGTGCCAGCACCGAGAAATCTAGGGGGCGTGACTCCTACGAGCAGTACTTC.